Sequencing of this T cell receptor (beta chain) was carried out in a study of shared clonotypes between healthy human individuals. Adult Caucasians living in Nashville, Tennessee made up all of the donors. General study results and limits: At large depth, rarefaction still showed sorted-subset sequencing to be incomplete. Non-shared clonotypes had lower generation probabilities than clonotypes shared by all four sorted-subset donors.

With regard to this clone: The antigen is not known. This same CDR3 is encoded by further DNA sequences in the sample.

Clones were sequenced by immunoSEQ multiplex PCR, and TCRdb holds only the in-frame ones, with some missing. The data contain 600,000 to 750,000 clones, approximately 72% of them singletons. This TCR was sampled from a woman aged 25 to 39 in good health. The sequenced sample was memory CD4+ T cells sorted from blood. This sample's subset: CD45RA-negative fraction.

The CDR3 nucleotides are TGCGCCAGCAGCCCACGGACAGGGAACACCGGGGAGCTGTTTTTT. Protein product: CASSPRTGNTGELFF. The rearrangement joins TRBV5-1 to TRBJ2-2; 7 bases agree with TRBD1. The CDR3 is 15 amino acids. Germline values: CDR1 SGHRS, CDR2 YFSETQ. V trimming: 4 bases; J trimming: 1 base; junction bases outside the gene matches: 4.